The sequence of this T cell receptor (beta chain) was determined in a study of cytomegalovirus exposure and HLA in healthy donors. Findings and caveats of the study: A later analysis revealed that TCR association rates differed between HLA loci, peaking at DRB1 and bottoming out at HLA-C. In all likelihood, a cluster of highly shared sequence variants was a sequencing artifact. The study labeled under 200 TCR beta chains cytomegalovirus-associated.

60 Vbeta and 13 Jbeta primers were used in PCR. The repertoire was sequenced with immunoSEQ multiplex PCR; TCRdb's copy has only in-frame clones and lacks some. The sample records fewer than 150,000 clones, about 80% being singletons. Germline assignment: CDR1 SGHRS and CDR2 YFSETQ. This CDR3 comprises 14 residues. After removal of 5 bases from V and 5 bases from J, the junction contained 7 bases not matched to a gene. Worth noting for this clone: Its specificity is unknown.

This TCR was recovered from a woman aged 30 to 39 in good health and CMV-seropositive. Source material: PBMCs. The rearrangement uses TRBV5-1 and TRBJ2-7, with TRBD2 identical over 10 bases. The DNA for the CDR3 is TGCGCCAGCAGTCTTTTGCTAGCGGGGGACGAGCAGTACTTC. This sequence encodes CASSLLLAGDEQYF.